Presented here are 20 T cell receptor beta chains from one specimen sequenced in a study of persistence of HIV-infected CD4 T cells. For these TCRs, the target antigens are not known. The libraries were made with immunoSEQ version 4 in survey mode. Libraries were prepared by immunoSEQ multiplex PCR; TCRdb keeps only in-frame clonotypes and omits some of them. The data show about 30,000 clones, less than 75% seen once. An overlapping HIV-1 Gag peptide pool stimulated these cells at about 1 ug/peptide/mL. Responding CD4+ T cells were sorted by upregulation of both CD40 ligand and CD69. The source was CD4+ T cells sorted from PBMCs after approximately 19-hour stimulation, collected from a patient who received antiretroviral therapy. The receptor set was obtained from an adult man with HIV who was CMV-seropositive.

The rearrangement links TRBV24-1 to TRBJ1-2; 7 bases align to TRBD1. V lost 4 bases, J lost 6 bases, and 7 bases stayed unmatched. Germline CDR1 reads KGHDR; CDR2 reads SFDVKD. This CDR3 has 14 amino acids. The chain's CDR3 is CATSEAGGTDGYTF. CDR3 coding DNA: TGTGCCACCAGTGAAGCAGGTGGGACAGATGGCTACACCTTC.

V gene TRBV9 combines with J gene TRBJ2-6; D not resolved. Per germline, CDR1 SGDLS and CDR2 YYNGEE. This CDR3 region has 17 residues. V was pared by 4 bases and J by 0 bases, with 14 bases between. DNA of the CDR3: TGTGCCAGCAGCTCAGCCCCGGTGAACTCTGGGGCCAACGTCCTGACTTTC. It is translated as CASSSAPVNSGANVLTF.

The chain employs TRBV28 and TRBJ1-3; D gene uncertain. Trimming removed 2 bases at V and 1 base at J, with 9 bases between. Germline V gene sequence: CDR1 MDHEN, CDR2 SYDVKM. This CDR3 is built from 15 residues. CDR3 sequence: CASSLVVASGNTIYF. CDR3 nucleotides: TGTGCCAGCAGTTTAGTAGTAGCTTCTGGAAACACCATATATTTT.

This clone came up once. The genes are TRBV24-1 and TRBJ2-1; D gene ambiguous. CDR3 size: 16 residues. Trimming shortened V by 4 bases and J by 1 base, and 13 bases separated the two germline ends. Looked up from germline, CDR1 is KGHDR and CDR2 is SFDVKD. CDR3: CATSEPGPASYNEQFF. DNA for the CDR3: TGTGCCACCAGTGAGCCAGGACCGGCTTCCTACAATGAGCAGTTCTTC.

The table lists this clone with a count of one. J is TRBJ2-1 and V is TRBV25-1, with D unresolved. The CDR3 has 13 residues. Trimming removed 4 bases from V and 7 bases from J, with 11 bases in between. Germline values: CDR1 MGHDK, CDR2 SYGVNS. The CDR3 nucleotides read TGTGCCAGCAGTGGGAACTGGGGAAATGAGCAGTTCTTC. The encoded protein is CASSGNWGNEQFF. Filled out from reference TRBV25-1 and TRBJ2-1, the complete variable domain reads EADIYQTPRYLVIGTGKKITLECSQTMGHDKMYWYQQDPGMELHLIHYSYGVNSTEKGDLSSESTVSRIRTEHFPLTLESARPSHTSQYLCASSGNWGNEQFFGPGTRLTVL.

V is TRBV6-6 and J is TRBJ1-1; D uncertain. Trimming left V 8 bases short and J 1 base short, with 5 bases between. The CDR3 spans 11 residues. CDR1 MNHNY and CDR2 SVGAGI come from the germline V gene (reference sequence). This chain's CDR3 is CASCGNTEAFF. The CDR3 coding sequence is TGTGCCAGCTGCGGGAACACTGAAGCTTTCTTT.

The V call is TRBV3-1 (or the pseudogene TRBV3-2), the J call TRBJ2-7; 8 bases agree with TRBD1. This CDR3 region has 17 residues. After removal of 2 bases from V and 0 bases from J, the junction contained 9 bases not matched to a gene. Germline CDR1 is LGHDT and CDR2 is YNNKEL (reference sequence). For the CDR3, the DNA is TGTGCCAGCAGCCAACCTCGTGGACAGGGAGGCTCCTACGAGCAGTACTTC. Protein sequence: CASSQPRGQGGSYEQYF.

This clone has a single count. The V and J genes are TRBV19 and TRBJ2-1; TRBD2 matches 8 bases. CDR1 and CDR2 (germline): LNHDA, SQIVND (reference sequence). With 5 bases clipped from V and 5 bases from J, the junction kept 11 bases outside the gene matches. The CDR3 consists of 16 residues. The CDR3 is CASSPLSGAYNNEQFF. In nucleotides, the CDR3 is TGTGCCAGTAGTCCCCTTAGCGGGGCCTATAACAATGAGCAGTTCTTC.

This sequence joins TRBV2 and TRBJ2-1; 10 positions agree with TRBD1. There are 14 residues in the CDR3. Germline V gene data show CDR1 as SNHLY and CDR2 as FYNNEI. Trimming took 6 bases from V and 6 from J; bases not matched to a gene: 5. The CDR3: CASSQGTGANEQFF. The CDR3 DNA sequence: TGTGCCAGCAGCCAGGGGACAGGGGCCAATGAGCAGTTCTTC.

The chain has TRBV28 and TRBJ1-1; D is ambiguous. The CDR3 extends over 13 amino acids. Germline CDR1 and CDR2: MDHEN and SYDVKM. The germline V and J ends were trimmed by 7 bases and 0 bases, with 9 bases remaining between them. The CDR3 protein is CASTEGLNTEAFF. DNA for the CDR3: TGTGCCAGCACCGAAGGGCTGAACACTGAAGCTTTCTTT.

A few counts support this clone. J is TRBJ1-6 and V is TRBV7-9; a weak D match, TRBD1 (5 bases). V was pared by 5 bases and J by 9 bases, with 14 bases between. The CDR3 is 14 residues long. Germline assignment: CDR1 SEHNR and CDR2 FQNEAQ (reference sequence). In DNA, the CDR3 is TGTGCCAGCAGCACCGGACACCGGGTTTCACCCCTCCACTTT. Residues: CASSTGHRVSPLHF.

In this sample, this clone turned up a few times. This rearrangement joins TRBV6-6 to TRBJ1-2; 9 bases agree with TRBD1. The CDR3 has 15 residues. With V trimmed by 4 bases and J by 7 bases, 10 bases remained unmatched. Germline V gene sequence: CDR1 MNHNY, CDR2 SVGAGI (reference sequence). CDR3 DNA sequence: TGTGCCAGCAGTTTTGGTACAGGGGGCGAGAGTGGCTACACCTTC. It is translated as CASSFGTGGESGYTF.

This sequence joins TRBV19 and TRBJ1-5; 9 nucleotides agree with TRBD1. The germline gives CDR1 LNHDA, CDR2 SQIVND (reference sequence). CDR3 length: 14 residues. The V and J ends lost 4 bases and 7 bases, in that order; junction bases with no gene match: 5. CDR3 DNA: TGTGCCAGTAGTACCTCGACAGGGGGACAGCCCCAGCATTTT. The encoded protein is CASSTSTGGQPQHF.

The CDR3 protein is CASSSSRRGQAFF. The CDR3 nucleotides read TGTGCCAGCAGCTCATCCAGACGGGGCCAAGCTTTCTTT. The J gene is TRBJ1-1, the V gene TRBV11-3; D possibly corresponds to TRBD1 (5 bases). The CDR3 extends over 13 amino acids. Between the trimmed V and J ends, which lost 4 bases and 9 bases, there was a span of 15 bases. Germline CDR1 is SGHNT and CDR2 is YENEEA.

This chain links TRBV5-5 with TRBJ2-3; 7 bases map to TRBD1. CDR1 is SGHKS and CDR2 is YYEKEE in the germline V gene (reference sequence). V lost 5 bases, J lost 0 bases, and 6 bases stayed unmatched. This CDR3 has 15 amino acids. The CDR3 protein is CASRYGTASTDTQYF. The CDR3 DNA is TGTGCCAGCAGATATGGGACAGCAAGCACAGATACGCAGTATTTT. Supplemented by reference TRBV5-5 and TRBJ2-3, the full variable domain reads DAGVTQSPTHLIKTRGQQVTLRCSPISGHKSVSWYQQVLGQGPQFIFQYYEKEERGRGNFPDRFSARQFPNYSSELNVNALLLGDSALYLCASRYGTASTDTQYFGPGTRLTVL.

The gene calls are TRBV11-2 and TRBJ2-6; D gene uncertain. There are 17 residues in the CDR3. V lost 3 bases to trimming and J lost 1 base, with 13 bases between them. The V gene's germline CDR1 is SGHAT and CDR2 FQNNGV. The CDR3 sequence: CASSFLDPGSGANVLTF. The CDR3, as DNA: TGTGCCAGCAGCTTCCTAGACCCCGGTTCTGGGGCCAACGTCCTGACTTTC.

The CDR3: CASSESYGYTF. The CDR3, as DNA: TGTGCCAGCAGTGAGAGCTATGGCTACACCTTC. The chain combines TRBV2 with TRBJ1-2; D remains ambiguous. Germline V gene lookup returns CDR1 SNHLY and CDR2 FYNNEI. Trimming pared 3 bases from V and 4 bases from J, leaving 3 bases between. CDR3 length equals 11 residues.

The rearrangement links TRBV5-5 to TRBJ2-2; a possible D gene is TRBD1 (6 bases). CDR3 length: 15 amino acids. The germline gives CDR1 SGHKS, CDR2 YYEKEE (reference sequence). V gave up 4 bases and J gave up 5 bases, with 15 bases separating them. The CDR3 DNA reads as TGTGCCAGCAGCCGACAGGCCCTAGGGACCGGGGAGCTGTTTTTT. This translates into CASSRQALGTGELFF.

The sample holds one count of this clone. V and J are TRBV19 and TRBJ1-2, with a possible D match to TRBD1 (5 bases). The CDR3 is 15 amino acids. The germline V gene has CDR1 LNHDA and CDR2 SQIVND (reference sequence). Trimming stripped 5 bases from V and 8 bases from J, with 21 bases between. Written as DNA, the CDR3 is TGTGCCAGTAGTCCTCCCGCAGGGTTCGGCGGAGGCTACACCTTC. Translating it yields CASSPPAGFGGGYTF.

There are a few counts of this clone. The same CDR3 is also encoded by other DNA sequences in this sample. The chain is built from TRBV24-1 and TRBJ1-5, with 8 bases aligning to TRBD1. In germline, CDR1 is KGHDR, CDR2 SFDVKD. The length of the CDR3 is 15 residues. J gave up 3 bases and V 4 bases, and 4 bases lay outside the gene matches. This CDR3 is CATSEGQGINQPQHF. The CDR3 DNA sequence: TGTGCCACCAGTGAAGGACAGGGAATCAATCAGCCCCAGCATTTT.